Each of the 26 T cell receptor beta chains below was sequenced from the same sample in a study of blood T cell repertoires in COVID-19. The data were produced by immunoSEQ multiplex PCR, yet TCRdb's version contains in-frame clones alone and is incomplete. The sample yields 15,000 or so clones, 85% to 95% seen once. Sequencing used peripheral blood. The receptors come from a human donor with active COVID-19. The donor label of this sample is uncertain.

The chain employs TRBV7-2 and TRBJ2-1; D possibly corresponds to TRBD2 (7 bases). The CDR3 contains 15 residues. Looked up from germline, CDR1 is SGHTA and CDR2 is FQGNSA. The germline V and J ends were trimmed by 2 bases and 2 bases, with 10 bases remaining between them. CDR3 region: CASSLKGGAYNEQFF. Written as DNA, the CDR3 is TGTGCCAGCAGCTTAAAGGGGGGGGCCTACAATGAGCAGTTCTTC.

The V gene is TRBV4-3, the J gene TRBJ1-3; D not certain. Trimming pared 0 bases from V and 4 bases from J, leaving 10 bases between. This CDR3 comprises 15 residues. In germline, CDR1 is LGHNA, CDR2 YSLEER. The DNA for the CDR3 is TGCGCCAGCAGCCAAGATCCTCCCCCGGGAAACACCATATATTTT. Translation: CASSQDPPPGNTIYF.

The chain uses TRBV4-2 and TRBJ2-1; unclear D gene. Trimming left V 1 base short and J 6 bases short, with 13 bases between. CDR1 and CDR2 (germline): LGHNA, YNFKEQ. The CDR3 is made up of 15 amino acids. The CDR3 DNA reads TGTGCCAGCAGCCAAGGGAAGGCTAGAGTCAATGAGCAGTTCTTC. Encoded protein: CASSQGKARVNEQFF.

This clone was observed once. The V call is TRBV28, the J call TRBJ2-1, with TRBD2 matching 7 bases. This CDR3 contains 15 residues. V shed 3 bases, J shed 4 bases, and the junction held 6 bases outside the gene matches. From germline, CDR1 is MDHEN and CDR2 SYDVKM. CDR3 protein: CASSLGGSLYNEQFF. CDR3 sequence (DNA): TGTGCCAGCAGTTTGGGCGGGAGCCTATACAATGAGCAGTTCTTC.

The V call is TRBV15, the J call TRBJ2-5, with D tentatively TRBD1 (6 bases). V lost 5 bases, J lost 5 bases, and 15 bases lay in between. Germline CDR1 is LNHNV and CDR2 is YYDKDF (reference sequence). The CDR3 has 14 amino acids. The CDR3 here is CATSPGGPLETQYF. The CDR3 DNA reads TGTGCCACCAGCCCTGGGGGCCCTCTGGAGACCCAGTACTTC.

J is TRBJ2-2 and V is TRBV18, with 8 bases that match TRBD2. V lost 5 bases and J lost 6; bases outside the gene matches: 8. The CDR3 is made up of 15 amino acids. Germline values: CDR1 KGHSH, CDR2 LQKENI. CDR3 nucleotides: TGTGCCAGCTCAGCTTCCCGGGAGGGCCCCGGGGAGCTGTTTTTT. Translating gives CASSASREGPGELFF.

The chain is built from TRBV29-1 and TRBJ2-3; D perhaps matches TRBD2 (5 bases). Trimming cost V 1 base and J 5 bases, with 16 bases left between them. The length of the CDR3 is 15 residues. The germline V gene has CDR1 SQVTM and CDR2 ANQGSEA. In nucleotides, the CDR3 is TGCAGCGTTGAAGGTGGGAGTTTCGGTGGAGATACGCAGTATTTT. It yields the protein CSVEGGSFGGDTQYF.

The chain joins TRBV7-8 to TRBJ2-7; weak D call: TRBD2 (6 bases). The CDR3 extends over 14 amino acids. Trimming shortened V by 6 bases and J by 3 bases, and 15 bases separated the two germline ends. CDR1 is SGHVS, CDR2 FQNEAQ, per germline. The CDR3 loop is CASRASGSDYEQYF. CDR3 DNA: TGTGCCAGCAGAGCCTCCGGGAGTGACTACGAGCAGTACTTC.

The chain is built from TRBV7-8 and TRBJ2-7; 8 bases are shared with TRBD1. The CDR3 totals 16 residues. From germline, CDR1 is SGHVS and CDR2 FQNEAQ. V was pared by 5 bases and J by 2 bases, with 11 bases of the junction left unmatched. The DNA of the CDR3 is TGTGCCAGCAGCGGTAGATCGACAGGGGCGACCTACGAGCAGTACTTC. Protein product: CASSGRSTGATYEQYF. Complete variable domain (other parts from reference TRBV7-8 and TRBJ2-7): GAGVSQSPRYKVAKRGQDVALRCDPISGHVSLFWYQQALGQGPEFLTYFQNEAQLDKSGLPSDRFFAERPEGSVSTLKIQRTQQEDSAVYLCASSGRSTGATYEQYFGPGTRLTVT.

The V call is TRBV6-5, the J call TRBJ2-3, with D tentatively TRBD2 (6 bases). V lost 11 bases and J lost 7, with 19 bases in between. Germline V gene sequence: CDR1 MNHEY, CDR2 SVGAGI. The CDR3 runs 13 residues. The CDR3 spells CAGGADLVYTQYF. In DNA form, the CDR3 reads TGTGCCGGAGGGGCAGACCTAGTGTATACGCAGTATTTT.

This sequence joins TRBV10-3 and TRBJ1-1; 9 bases are a match to TRBD1. Looked up from germline, CDR1 is ENHRY and CDR2 is SYGVKD. CDR3 length: 14 residues. The V and J ends lost 6 bases and 8 bases, in that order; junction bases with no gene match: 10. CDR3 loop: CAIREGQGIEEAFF. Here the CDR3 DNA reads TGTGCCATCAGAGAAGGACAGGGGATTGAGGAAGCTTTCTTT.

This chain uses TRBV5-1 with TRBJ2-3, with D tentatively TRBD2 (5 bases). This CDR3 comprises 16 residues. V lost 0 bases and J 1 base, leaving 12 bases between the germline ends. Per the germline V gene, CDR1 is SGHRS and CDR2 is YFSETQ. CDR3 coding DNA: TGCGCCAGCAGCTTGGCCTCCGGGATACGCACAGATACGCAGTATTTT. Translated, it gives CASSLASGIRTDTQYF. Supplemented by reference TRBV5-1 and TRBJ2-3, the full variable domain reads KAGVTQTPRYLIKTRGQQVTLSCSPISGHRSVSWYQQTPGQGLQFLFEYFSETQRNKGNFPGRFSGRQFSNSRSEMNVSTLELGDSALYLCASSLASGIRTDTQYFGPGTRLTVL.

The rearrangement joins TRBV6-1 to TRBJ2-7; TRBD1 might be the D (5 bases). The germline V and J ends were trimmed by 0 bases and 0 bases, with 6 bases remaining between them. The CDR3 contains 14 residues. The germline V gene encodes CDR1 MNHNS and CDR2 SASEGT. The CDR3 region has the DNA TGTGCCAGCAGTGAAGCGGGGCACTCCTACGAGCAGTACTTC. It specifies CASSEAGHSYEQYF.

The V gene is TRBV19, the J gene TRBJ1-5; 8 bases are a match to TRBD1. The CDR3 spans 14 residues. Germline CDR1 and CDR2: LNHDA and SQIVND (reference sequence). Trimming cost V 5 bases and J 4 bases; bases outside gene matches: 4. The CDR3 DNA reads as TGTGCCAGTAGTTCGACAGGGGAGAATCAGCCCCAGCATTTT. This translates into CASSSTGENQPQHF.

The chain is built from TRBV5-6 and TRBJ2-2; 8 positions match TRBD1. Germline loops: CDR1 SGHDT, CDR2 YYEEEE. Trimming at V came to 4 bases and at J to 0 bases, leaving 5 bases not matched to a gene. This CDR3 region has 16 residues. CDR3 DNA: TGTGCCAGCAGCCTTGGGACAGGCTCGAACACCGGGGAGCTGTTTTTT. It translates to CASSLGTGSNTGELFF.

J is TRBJ2-3 and V is TRBV5-1; 7 nucleotides agree with TRBD1. CDR1 and CDR2 (germline): SGHRS, YFSETQ. The CDR3 is made up of 16 amino acids. V was clipped by 4 bases and J by 0 bases; unmatched bases: 8. CDR3 bases: TGCGCCAGCAGCGCAACAGGGGAAGGGAGCACAGATACGCAGTATTTT. The encoded protein is CASSATGEGSTDTQYF. Combining the CDR3 with reference TRBV5-1 and TRBJ2-3 gives the whole variable domain KAGVTQTPRYLIKTRGQQVTLSCSPISGHRSVSWYQQTPGQGLQFLFEYFSETQRNKGNFPGRFSGRQFSNSRSEMNVSTLELGDSALYLCASSATGEGSTDTQYFGPGTRLTVL.

The CDR3 bases are TGTGCCAGCAATAAACAGCTGCCTTCTGAAGCTTTCTTT. Its protein product is CASNKQLPSEAFF. The V gene is TRBV5-6, the J gene TRBJ1-1; no reliable D call. V gave up 6 bases and J gave up 6 bases, with 15 bases separating them. The CDR3 totals 13 residues. Germline V lookup: CDR1 SGHDT, CDR2 YYEEEE.

The genes are TRBV18 and TRBJ2-2; the D gene is possibly TRBD2 (6 bases). CDR1 is KGHSH, CDR2 LQKENI, per germline. Trimming removed 5 bases from V and 5 bases from J, with 12 bases in between. This CDR3 region has 14 residues. The CDR3 DNA is TGTGCCAGCTCAAACCAGGCGGGGACCGGGGAGCTGTTTTTT. Amino acid sequence: CASSNQAGTGELFF.

This chain joins TRBV3-1 (or the pseudogene TRBV3-2) and TRBJ2-3; TRBD1 aligns across 8 bases. V lost 4 bases and J lost 0; bases outside the gene matches: 6. The germline gives CDR1 LGHDT, CDR2 YNNKEL (reference sequence). CDR3 length: 16 residues. The CDR3 bases are TGTGCCAGCAGCCCCAAGGACAGGGCTAGCACAGATACGCAGTATTTT. Translated: CASSPKDRASTDTQYF.

The rearrangement joins TRBV19 to TRBJ2-1; TRBD2 matches at 8 bases. V lost 4 bases and J lost 3; bases outside the gene matches: 8. Germline V gene sequence: CDR1 LNHDA, CDR2 SQIVND (reference sequence). The CDR3 totals 16 residues. The CDR3 DNA follows: TGTGCCAGTAGTACCCCCACTAGCGGATTCTACAATGAGCAGTTCTTC. Protein sequence: CASSTPTSGFYNEQFF.

There are a few counts of this clone. The chain employs TRBV5-1 and TRBJ1-1; no definite D call. Germline CDR1 is SGHRS and CDR2 is YFSETQ. There are 14 residues in the CDR3. Trimming pared 0 bases from V and 3 bases from J, leaving 9 bases between. CDR3 nucleotide sequence: TGCGCCAGCAGCTTGGCCTATTACGACACTGAAGCTTTCTTT. Translation: CASSLAYYDTEAFF.

This chain links TRBV18 with TRBJ2-3; a possible D gene is TRBD2 (5 bases). Looked up from germline, CDR1 is KGHSH and CDR2 is LQKENI. V was pared by 5 bases and J by 0 bases, with 12 bases between. The CDR3 spans 15 residues. The CDR3 protein is CASSLQRTSTDTQYF. CDR3 nucleotides: TGTGCCAGCTCATTACAGAGGACTAGCACAGATACGCAGTATTTT.

This clone appeared once. The rearrangement uses TRBV24-1 and TRBJ2-6; 8 bases match TRBD1. Per the germline V gene, CDR1 is KGHDR and CDR2 is SFDVKD. The CDR3 spans 16 residues. Trimming at V came to 4 bases and at J to 2 bases, leaving 3 bases not matched to a gene. As DNA, the CDR3 is TGTGCCACCAGTGAACCGACAGGGGCTGGGGCCAACGTCCTGACTTTC. Its protein is CATSEPTGAGANVLTF.

The chain joins TRBV5-1 to TRBJ1-1; TRBD1 matches at 12 bases. CDR1 SGHRS and CDR2 YFSETQ come from the germline V gene. V gave up 3 bases and J gave up 5 bases; unmatched junction bases: 11. This CDR3 spans 17 amino acids. The CDR3 DNA follows: TGCGCCAGCAGCTCGGGACAGGGGGCGGGAAGATTAACTGAAGCTTTCTTT. This codes for CASSSGQGAGRLTEAFF.

V usage is TRBV6-5 and J usage is TRBJ2-1, with TRBD1 identical over 7 bases. The CDR3 extends over 11 amino acids. Germline V lookup: CDR1 MNHEY, CDR2 SVGAGI. V lost 8 bases and J lost 10; bases outside the gene matches: 5. CDR3 region: CASLQGREQFF. The DNA of the CDR3 is TGTGCCAGCTTACAGGGGCGCGAGCAGTTCTTC.

The chain carries TRBV13 and TRBJ1-2; TRBD1 agrees at 12 bases. This CDR3 has 15 residues. The V gene's germline CDR1 is PRHDT and CDR2 FYEKMQ (reference sequence). The junction had 5 bases not matched to a gene; V was cut back by 5 bases and J by 4 bases. The CDR3 sequence: CASSRDRGRGYGYTF. The CDR3 nucleotides read TGTGCCAGCAGCAGGGACAGGGGGCGGGGCTATGGCTACACCTTC.